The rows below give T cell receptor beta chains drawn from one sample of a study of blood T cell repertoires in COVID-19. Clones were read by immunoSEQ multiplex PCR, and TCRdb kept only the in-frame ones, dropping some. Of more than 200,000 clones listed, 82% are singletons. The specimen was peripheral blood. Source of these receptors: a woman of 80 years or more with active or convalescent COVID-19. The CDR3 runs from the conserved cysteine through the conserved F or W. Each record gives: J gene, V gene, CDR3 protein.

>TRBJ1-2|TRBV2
CAGSRRKDSFGYTF
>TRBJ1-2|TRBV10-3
CAISEPPLEGLHYGYTF
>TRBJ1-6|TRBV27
CASKFGGNSPLHF
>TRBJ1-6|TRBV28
CASRARANSPLHF
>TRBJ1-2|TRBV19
CASSMTGPYGYTF
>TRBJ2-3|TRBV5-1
CASTIDRVDTQYF
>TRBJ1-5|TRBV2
CASSQGQGGQPQHF
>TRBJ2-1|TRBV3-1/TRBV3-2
CASSQDPLARNEQFF
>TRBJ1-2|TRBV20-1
CSADGVYTF
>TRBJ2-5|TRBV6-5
CASVPGTGVLGTQYF
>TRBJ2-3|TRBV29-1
CSARTGSASTDTQYF
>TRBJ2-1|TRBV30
CAWTRILAGRSYNEQFF
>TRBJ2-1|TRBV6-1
CASSVSLRTSGDEQFF
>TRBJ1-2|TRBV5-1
CASSLIPRGRDGYTF
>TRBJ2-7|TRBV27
CASSWAPPSFAGGWREQYF
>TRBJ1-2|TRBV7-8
CASSPKTATRGSYGYTF
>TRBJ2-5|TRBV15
CATNPAFGETQYF
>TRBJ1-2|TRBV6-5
CASSPREGVKGYTF
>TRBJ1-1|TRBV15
CATSGQGEAFF
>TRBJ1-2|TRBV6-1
CASSEGQANYGYTF
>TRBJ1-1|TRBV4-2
CASSHTTGGSSMNTEAFF
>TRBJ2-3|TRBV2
CATNRGEDTQYF
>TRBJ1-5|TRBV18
CASSRGQGLHQPQHF
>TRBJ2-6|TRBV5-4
CASSSYGTSGNSGANVLTF
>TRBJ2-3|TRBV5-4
CASSLDSGGITDTQYF
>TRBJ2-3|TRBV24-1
CATSDFSGGVRDTQYF
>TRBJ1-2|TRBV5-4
CASSFGDGGYGYTF
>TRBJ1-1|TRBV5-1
CASSLGRGVGTEAFF
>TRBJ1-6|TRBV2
CASRGQGIPNSPLHF
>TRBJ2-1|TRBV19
CASSISGGNRVEQFF
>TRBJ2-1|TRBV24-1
CATSDSLGQGNEQFF
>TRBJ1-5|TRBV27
CASSLGTGGTNQPQHF
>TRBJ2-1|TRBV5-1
CASSLFHDRFSYNEQFF
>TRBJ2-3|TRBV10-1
CASSDAGRPDTQYF